The 18 T cell receptor beta chains below all came from one sample that was sequenced in a study of T-cell reconstitution after alpha-beta-depleted transplantation in children. This sample's TCRbeta library carried unique molecular identifier barcodes. Each CDR3 protein is one row after TCRdb ran MiXCR on the PCR reads. The sample has hundreds of thousands of distinct CDR3 sequences, around 13% seen once. Sequenced here: PBMCs from the stem cell graft donor, sampled from the stem cell graft. The receptors here all came from a human donor who donated a stem cell graft to a child with combined immunodeficiency.

In this sample, this clonotype turned up a few times. V gene TRBV24-1 combines with J gene TRBJ2-1; TRBD2 matches at 10 bases. The CDR3 loop spans 16 amino acids. The V and J ends lost 3 bases and 4 bases, in that order; junction bases with no gene match: 5. CDR1 and CDR2 (germline): KGHDR, SFDVKD. CDR3 sequence reads: CATSDPSGRGYNEQFF. DNA of the CDR3: TGTGCCACCAGTGATCCAAGCGGGAGGGGTTACAATGAGCAGTTCTTC.

The table lists this clonotype with many counts. The chain links TRBV5-6 to TRBJ2-7; no clear D gene. Germline V gene lookup returns CDR1 SGHDT and CDR2 YYEEEE. The CDR3 has 15 residues. Trimming removed 0 bases at V and 5 bases at J, with 15 bases between. CDR3 bases: TGTGCCAGCAGCTTGGAAATAGAGACGTTGCACGAGCAGTACTTC. It codes for CASSLEIETLHEQYF. The variable domain in full, completed from reference TRBV5-6 and TRBJ2-7, reads DAGVTQSPTHLIKTRGQQVTLRCSPKSGHDTVSWYQQALGQGPQFIFQYYEEEERQRGNFPDRFSGHQFPNYSSELNVNALLLGDSALYLCASSLEIETLHEQYFGPGTRLTVT.

The chain uses TRBV5-1 and TRBJ2-1; 12 bases match TRBD2. CDR1 SGHRS and CDR2 YFSETQ come from the germline V gene. V shed 4 bases, J shed 7 bases, and the junction held 9 bases outside the gene matches. The length of the CDR3 is 16 residues. The DNA for the CDR3 is TGCGCCAGCAGCCCCCCAGTGACTAGCGGGGGTAATGAGCAGTTCTTC. This codes for CASSPPVTSGGNEQFF.

A few counts support this clonotype. The genes are TRBV12-3 or TRBV12-4 and TRBJ2-7; 10 nucleotides agree with TRBD2. The ends lost 3 bases at V and 1 base at J; junction bases unmatched: 18. This CDR3 comprises 20 residues. CDR3 sequence: CASSFPSRIAGGTYSYEQYF. In DNA, the CDR3 is TGTGCCAGCAGTTTCCCATCGAGAATAGCGGGAGGCACCTATTCCTACGAGCAGTACTTC.

Ten or more counts support this clonotype. The chain joins TRBV12-3 or TRBV12-4 to TRBJ2-7; D gene unclear. Between the trimmed V and J ends, which lost 6 bases and 0 bases, there was a span of 12 bases. The CDR3 has 14 amino acids. The CDR3 DNA reads TGTGCCAGCAGCCCTTCCCCGCGCTCCTACGAGCAGTACTTC. Translated: CASSPSPRSYEQYF.

This clonotype was counted between two and nine times. Given a far larger clone just one base away, this is likely a sequencing read error. The genes are TRBV5-5 and TRBJ2-5; TRBD2 matches at 7 bases. This CDR3 spans 12 amino acids. Per the germline V gene, CDR1 is SGHKS and CDR2 is YYEKEE (reference sequence). Written as DNA, the CDR3 is TGTGCCAGCAGGTTGGGGGGGGAGACCCAGTACTTC. Amino acids: CASRLGGETQYF.

This clonotype showed up just a few times. V is TRBV4-3 and J is TRBJ2-1; TRBD2 matches 13 bases. The germline V gene has CDR1 LGHNA and CDR2 YSLEER. Trimming removed 0 bases from V and 4 bases from J; junction bases left unmatched: 3. The CDR3 is 17 amino acids. The CDR3 loop reads CASSQETSGRVYNEQFF. Written as DNA, the CDR3 is TGCGCCAGCAGCCAAGAAACTAGCGGGAGGGTTTACAATGAGCAGTTCTTC.

This clonotype was seen once. V gene TRBV12-3 or TRBV12-4 combines with J gene TRBJ1-4, with D uncertain. The CDR3 sequence is 14 residues long. The V end lost 6 bases, the J end lost 6 bases, and 14 bases lay between the germline ends. CDR3 coding DNA: TGTGCCAGCAGCCCTGGGCTCCAAGATGAAAAACTGTTTTTT. Its protein product is CASSPGLQDEKLFF.

This chain joins TRBV27 and TRBJ2-7; D remains ambiguous. Looked up from germline, CDR1 is MNHEY and CDR2 is SMNVEV (reference sequence). V dropped 3 bases and J dropped 0 bases, with 9 bases sitting between them. There are 14 residues in the CDR3. The CDR3 DNA is TGTGCCAGCAGTTTTGAACGGAGCTCCTACGAGCAGTACTTC. As protein: CASSFERSSYEQYF.

This clonotype showed up many times. The V and J genes are TRBV6-1 and TRBJ2-2; D remains unclear. This CDR3 region has 13 residues. Trimming took off 4 bases at V and 5 bases at J, with 8 bases between the two ends. Germline CDR1 MNHNS, CDR2 SASEGT. The CDR3 DNA follows: TGTGCCAGCAGTGTGGACCGAACCGGGGAGCTGTTTTTT. Protein sequence: CASSVDRTGELFF.

This clonotype has at least ten counts. This chain connects TRBV5-5 to TRBJ2-3; a possible D gene is TRBD1 (5 bases). This CDR3 contains 16 residues. Trimming removed 4 bases from V and 1 base from J, with 16 bases in between. The V gene's germline CDR1 is SGHKS and CDR2 YYEKEE (reference sequence). This chain's CDR3 is CASSVWPDTGTDTQYF. The CDR3 DNA reads TGTGCCAGCAGCGTTTGGCCGGACACAGGCACAGATACGCAGTATTTT.

This clonotype has just a few counts. V is TRBV12-3 or TRBV12-4 and J is TRBJ1-5; possibly TRBD1 for D (6 bases). The V and J ends lost 9 bases and 6 bases respectively, with 18 bases between them. This CDR3 region has 14 residues. Here the CDR3 DNA reads TGTGCCAGTCAGTTCCGGGGGGCAGGTCAGCCCCAGCATTTT. Translation: CASQFRGAGQPQHF.

The chain links TRBV4-3 to TRBJ2-7; the D gene could be TRBD1 or TRBD2 (5 bases each). This CDR3 has 16 residues. Between the trimmed V and J ends, which lost 4 bases and 3 bases, there was a span of 19 bases. CDR1 and CDR2 (germline): LGHNA, YSLEER. CDR3 loop: CASSLRWDRAGYEQYF. The DNA of the CDR3 is TGCGCCAGCAGCCTACGTTGGGACCGGGCGGGCTACGAGCAGTACTTC.

This chain links TRBV3-1 with TRBJ2-7, with no clear D. The V and J ends lost 4 bases and 3 bases respectively, with 19 bases between them. Germline-derived CDR1 and CDR2 are LGHDT and YNNKEL (reference sequence). The CDR3 is 16 amino acids. This CDR3 is CASSLTPQAADYEQYF. CDR3 coding DNA: TGTGCCAGCAGCCTAACCCCTCAGGCCGCAGACTACGAGCAGTACTTC.

This clonotype has a count of ten or more. The chain joins TRBV5-1 to TRBJ2-5, with 8 positions matching TRBD2. Germline loops: CDR1 SGHRS, CDR2 YFSETQ. The CDR3 runs to 13 residues. The V segment lost 5 bases and the J segment 5 bases; nucleotides outside the gene matches: 5. The CDR3 region is CASRPRLAETQYF. DNA for the CDR3: TGCGCCAGCAGGCCTCGACTAGCGGAGACCCAGTACTTC.

The chain couples TRBV15 to TRBJ1-3; tentatively, D is TRBD1 (5 bases). The CDR3 has 16 amino acids. Germline values: CDR1 LNHNV, CDR2 YYDKDF (reference sequence). Trimming left V 0 bases short and J 0 bases short, with 9 bases between. In nucleotides, the CDR3 is TGTGCCACCAGCAGAGATCTGGGGCCCTCTGGAAACACCATATATTTT. Amino acids: CATSRDLGPSGNTIYF. The whole variable domain, filled in from reference TRBV15 and TRBJ1-3, reads DAMVIQNPRYQVTQFGKPVTLSCSQTLNHNVMYWYQQKSSQAPKLLFHYYDKDFNNEADTPDNFQSRRPNTSFCFLDIRSPGLGDTAMYLCATSRDLGPSGNTIYFGEGSWLTVV.

The V and J genes are TRBV20-1 and TRBJ1-2; possible D gene TRBD1, 6 bases. The CDR3 loop spans 13 amino acids. The V gene's germline CDR1 is DFQATT and CDR2 SNEGSKA (reference sequence). The V end was cut by 6 bases, the J end by 4 bases, with 15 bases between. The CDR3 sequence is CSADRTEGYGYTF. The CDR3 region has the DNA TGCAGTGCCGACCGGACAGAGGGCTATGGCTACACCTTC.

The chain couples TRBV7-9 to TRBJ1-1; D remains unclear. This CDR3 contains 12 residues. V was cut by 4 bases and J by 3 bases, with 6 bases left in between. The germline V gene has CDR1 SEHNR and CDR2 FQNEAQ (reference sequence). The CDR3 spells CASSSGYTEAFF. The CDR3 DNA follows: TGTGCCAGCAGCTCCGGGTACACTGAAGCTTTCTTT.